The source of this TCR beta chain is a study of blood T cell repertoires in COVID-19. Across the study: COVID-19 samples from acute and convalescent phases originated in the United States, Italy and Spain. From T cells, B-cell-depleted T cells, or PBMCs came the material, which was cDNA or gDNA.

The CDR3 is made up of 15 amino acids. Germline-derived CDR1 and CDR2 are SGHTA and FQGTGA. V was pared by 5 bases and J by 4 bases, with 4 bases of the junction left unmatched. Per the authors' pipeline: Estimates of nucleated cell counts were drawn from the amplification of reference gene primers. Sequencing was performed with immunoSEQ multiplex PCR; in TCRdb, only in-frame clones are kept and a portion is missing. The D gene and trimming were derived from the DNA, and the V and J assignments and clone size from that table. This sample has 150,000 to 200,000 clones, with 80% found just once. The chain uses TRBV7-3 and TRBJ2-3; 12 nucleotides agree with TRBD2. The receptor was derived from a man aged 55 to 70 with acute or convalescent COVID-19. Specimen: peripheral blood. In nucleotides, the CDR3 is TGTGCCAGCAGCCGAGGGACTAGCGGGCCAGATACGCAGTATTTT. It codes for CASSRGTSGPDTQYF.